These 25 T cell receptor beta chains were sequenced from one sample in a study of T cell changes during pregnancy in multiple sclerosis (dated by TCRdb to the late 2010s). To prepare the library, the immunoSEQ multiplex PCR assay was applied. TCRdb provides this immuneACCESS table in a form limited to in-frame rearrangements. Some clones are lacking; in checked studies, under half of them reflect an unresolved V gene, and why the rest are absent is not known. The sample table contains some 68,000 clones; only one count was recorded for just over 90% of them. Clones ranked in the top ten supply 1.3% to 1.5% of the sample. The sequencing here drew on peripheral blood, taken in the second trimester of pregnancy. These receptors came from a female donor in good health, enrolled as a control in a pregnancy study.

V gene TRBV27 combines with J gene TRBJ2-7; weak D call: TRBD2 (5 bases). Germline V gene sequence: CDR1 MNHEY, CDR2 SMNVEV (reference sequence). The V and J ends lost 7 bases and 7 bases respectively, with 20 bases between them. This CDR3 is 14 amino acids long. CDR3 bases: TGTGCCAGCACTTCCGGGGAAGGGTCGGGGGAGCAGTACTTC. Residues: CASTSGEGSGEQYF.

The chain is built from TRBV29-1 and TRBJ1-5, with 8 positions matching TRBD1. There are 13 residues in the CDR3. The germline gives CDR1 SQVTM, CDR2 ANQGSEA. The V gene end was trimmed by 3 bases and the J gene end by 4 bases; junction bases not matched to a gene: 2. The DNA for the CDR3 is TGCAGCGTTGAGGGACAGGCTAATCAGCCCCAGCATTTT. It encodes CSVEGQANQPQHF.

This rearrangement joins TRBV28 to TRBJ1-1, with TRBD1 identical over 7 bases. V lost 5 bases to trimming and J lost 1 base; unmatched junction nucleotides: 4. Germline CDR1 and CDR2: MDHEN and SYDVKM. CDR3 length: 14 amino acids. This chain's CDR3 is CASSPGQPNTEAFF. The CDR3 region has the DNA TGTGCCAGCAGTCCGGGACAGCCGAACACTGAAGCTTTCTTT.

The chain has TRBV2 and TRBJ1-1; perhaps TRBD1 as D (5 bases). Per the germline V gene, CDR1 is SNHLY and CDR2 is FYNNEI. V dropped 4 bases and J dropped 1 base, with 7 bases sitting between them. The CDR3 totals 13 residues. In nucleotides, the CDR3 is TGTGCCAGCAGTGGCAGGGCGAACACTGAAGCTTTCTTT. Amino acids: CASSGRANTEAFF.

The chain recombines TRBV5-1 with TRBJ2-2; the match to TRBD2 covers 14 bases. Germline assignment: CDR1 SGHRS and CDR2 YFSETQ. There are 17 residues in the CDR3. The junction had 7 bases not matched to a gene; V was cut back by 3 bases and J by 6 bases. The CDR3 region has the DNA TGCGCCAGCAGCTCGGGACTAGCGGGAGTCGGCGCCGGGGAGCTGTTTTTT. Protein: CASSSGLAGVGAGELFF.

This CDR3 reads CASGPHYSNQPQHF. CDR3 DNA: TGTGCCAGCGGTCCCCACTATAGCAATCAGCCCCAGCATTTT. The J gene is TRBJ1-5, the V gene TRBV6-6, with D unresolved. V lost 8 bases to trimming and J lost 0 bases, with 11 bases between them. Germline loops: CDR1 MNHNY, CDR2 SVGAGI (reference sequence). The CDR3 consists of 14 residues.

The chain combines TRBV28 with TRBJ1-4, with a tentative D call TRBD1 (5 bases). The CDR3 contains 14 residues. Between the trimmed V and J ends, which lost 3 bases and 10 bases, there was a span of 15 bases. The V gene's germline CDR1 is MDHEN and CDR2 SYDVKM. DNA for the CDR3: TGTGCCAGCAGTTTTAGGGGCGCCCCAGGAAAACTGTTTTTT. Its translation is CASSFRGAPGKLFF.

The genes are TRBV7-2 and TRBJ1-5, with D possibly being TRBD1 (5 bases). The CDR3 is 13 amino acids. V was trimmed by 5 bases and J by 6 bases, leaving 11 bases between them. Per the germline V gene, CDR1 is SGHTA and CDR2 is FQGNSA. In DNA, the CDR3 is TGTGCCAGCAGCAGCAGGGTTTCTCAGCCCCAGCATTTT. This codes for CASSSRVSQPQHF.

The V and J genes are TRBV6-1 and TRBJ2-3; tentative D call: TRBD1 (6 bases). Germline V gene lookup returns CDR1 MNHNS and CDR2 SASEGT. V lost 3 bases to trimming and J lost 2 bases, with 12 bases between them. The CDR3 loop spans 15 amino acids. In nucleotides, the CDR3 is TGTGCCAGCAGTGAGTACGGACAGTTCACAGATACGCAGTATTTT. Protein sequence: CASSEYGQFTDTQYF.

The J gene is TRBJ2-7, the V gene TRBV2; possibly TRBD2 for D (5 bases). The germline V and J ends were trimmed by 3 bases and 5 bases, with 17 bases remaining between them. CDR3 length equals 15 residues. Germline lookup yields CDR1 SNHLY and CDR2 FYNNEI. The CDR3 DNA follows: TGTGCCAGCAGTGAGGGCTTGGGCTATAGCGACGAGCAGTACTTC. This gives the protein CASSEGLGYSDEQYF.

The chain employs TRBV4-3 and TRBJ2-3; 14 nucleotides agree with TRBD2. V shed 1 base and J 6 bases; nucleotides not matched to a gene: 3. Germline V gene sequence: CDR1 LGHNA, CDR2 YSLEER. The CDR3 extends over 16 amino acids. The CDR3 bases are TGCGCCAGCAGCCAAGCGGGGACTAGCGGGAGTGATACGCAGTATTTT. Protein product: CASSQAGTSGSDTQYF.

The CDR3 bases are TGTGCCAGCAGCCAGGTACAGGGAGGGGGTCCGGAAGATACGCAGTATTTT. Encoded protein: CASSQVQGGGPEDTQYF. The rearrangement uses TRBV4-2 and TRBJ2-3, with D possibly matching TRBD2 (7 bases). This CDR3 has 17 amino acids. CDR1 LGHNA and CDR2 YNFKEQ come from the germline V gene. Between the trimmed V and J ends, which lost 3 bases and 5 bases, there was a span of 21 bases.

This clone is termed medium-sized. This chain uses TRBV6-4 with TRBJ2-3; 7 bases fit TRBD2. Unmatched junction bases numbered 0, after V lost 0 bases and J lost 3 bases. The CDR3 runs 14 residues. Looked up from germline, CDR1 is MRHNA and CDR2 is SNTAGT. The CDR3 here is CASSDSRETDTQYF. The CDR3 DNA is TGTGCCAGCAGTGACTCGCGGGAGACAGATACGCAGTATTTT.

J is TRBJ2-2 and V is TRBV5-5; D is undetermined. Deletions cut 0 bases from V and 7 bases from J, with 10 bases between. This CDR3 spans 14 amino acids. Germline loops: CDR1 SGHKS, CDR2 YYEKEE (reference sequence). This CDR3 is CASSLEQVGGELFF. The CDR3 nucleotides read TGTGCCAGCAGCTTGGAGCAGGTCGGCGGGGAGCTGTTTTTT.

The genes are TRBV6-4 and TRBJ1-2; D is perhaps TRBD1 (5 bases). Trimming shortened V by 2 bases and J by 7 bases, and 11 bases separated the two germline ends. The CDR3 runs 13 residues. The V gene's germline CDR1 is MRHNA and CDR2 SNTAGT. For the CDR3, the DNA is TGTGCCAGCAGTGACGGGAGGGGAGCTGGCTACACCTTC. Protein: CASSDGRGAGYTF.

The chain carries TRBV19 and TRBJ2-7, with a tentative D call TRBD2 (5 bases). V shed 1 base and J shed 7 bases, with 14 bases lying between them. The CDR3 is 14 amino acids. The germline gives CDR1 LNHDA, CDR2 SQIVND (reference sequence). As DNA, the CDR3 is TGTGCCAGTAGTATAGTTGGGAGAATTATGGAGCAGTACTTC. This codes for CASSIVGRIMEQYF.

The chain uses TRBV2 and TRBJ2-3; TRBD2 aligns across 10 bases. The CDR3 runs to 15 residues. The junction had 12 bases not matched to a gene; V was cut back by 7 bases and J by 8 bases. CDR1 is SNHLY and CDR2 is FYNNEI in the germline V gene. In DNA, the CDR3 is TGTGCCAGCACCCTAGCGGGAGAAGAATGGGGTACGCAGTATTTT. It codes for CASTLAGEEWGTQYF.

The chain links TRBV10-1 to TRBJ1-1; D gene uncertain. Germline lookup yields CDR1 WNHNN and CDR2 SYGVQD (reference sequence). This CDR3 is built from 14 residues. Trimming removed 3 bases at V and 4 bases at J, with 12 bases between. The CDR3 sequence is CASSEGYRSTEAFF. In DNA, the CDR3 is TGCGCCAGCAGTGAAGGCTATAGGAGCACTGAAGCTTTCTTT.

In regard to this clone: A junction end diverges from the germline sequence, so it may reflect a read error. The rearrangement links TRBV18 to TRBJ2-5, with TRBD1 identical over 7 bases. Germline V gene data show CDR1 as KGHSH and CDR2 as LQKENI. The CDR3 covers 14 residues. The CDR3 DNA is TGTGCCAGCTCCCCACGGACAGGCCGGGAGACCCAGTACTTC. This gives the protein CASSPRTGRETQYF.

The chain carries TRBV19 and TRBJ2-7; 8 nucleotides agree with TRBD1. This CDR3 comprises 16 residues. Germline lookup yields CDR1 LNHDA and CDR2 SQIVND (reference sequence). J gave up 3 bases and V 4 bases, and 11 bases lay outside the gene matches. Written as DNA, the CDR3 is TGTGCCAGTAGTACTACCTTGACAGGGGTAGTCTACGAGCAGTACTTC. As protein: CASSTTLTGVVYEQYF.

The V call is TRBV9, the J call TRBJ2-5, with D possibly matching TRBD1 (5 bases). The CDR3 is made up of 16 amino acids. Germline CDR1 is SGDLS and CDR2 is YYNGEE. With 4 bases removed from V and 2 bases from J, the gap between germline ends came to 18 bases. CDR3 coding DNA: TGTGCCAGCAGCTCCCCCCAGGGTTTCGGACAAGAGACCCAGTACTTC. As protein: CASSSPQGFGQETQYF.

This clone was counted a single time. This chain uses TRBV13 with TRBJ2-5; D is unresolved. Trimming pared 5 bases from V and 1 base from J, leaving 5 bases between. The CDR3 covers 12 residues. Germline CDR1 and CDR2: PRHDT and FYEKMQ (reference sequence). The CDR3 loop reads CASSPSQETQYF. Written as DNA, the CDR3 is TGTGCCAGCAGCCCCTCCCAAGAGACCCAGTACTTC.

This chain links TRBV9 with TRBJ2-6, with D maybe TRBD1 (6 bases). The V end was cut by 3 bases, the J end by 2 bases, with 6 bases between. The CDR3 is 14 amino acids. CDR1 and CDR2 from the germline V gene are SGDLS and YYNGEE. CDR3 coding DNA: TGTGCCAGCAGCGACAGGGCTGGGGCCAACGTCCTGACTTTC. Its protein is CASSDRAGANVLTF.

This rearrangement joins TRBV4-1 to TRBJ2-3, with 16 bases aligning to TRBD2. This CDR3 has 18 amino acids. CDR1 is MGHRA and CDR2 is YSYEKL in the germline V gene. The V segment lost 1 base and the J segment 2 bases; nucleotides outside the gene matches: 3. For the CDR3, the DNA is TGCGCCAGCAGCCAAGTGGGACTAGCGGGGGGGAACACAGATACGCAGTATTTT. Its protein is CASSQVGLAGGNTDTQYF.

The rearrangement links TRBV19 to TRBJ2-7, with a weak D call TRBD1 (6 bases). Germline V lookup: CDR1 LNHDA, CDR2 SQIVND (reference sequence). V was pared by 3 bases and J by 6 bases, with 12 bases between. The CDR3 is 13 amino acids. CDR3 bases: TGTGCCAGTAGTATTGGGGGCAGGAGCGAGCAGTACTTC. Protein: CASSIGGRSEQYF.